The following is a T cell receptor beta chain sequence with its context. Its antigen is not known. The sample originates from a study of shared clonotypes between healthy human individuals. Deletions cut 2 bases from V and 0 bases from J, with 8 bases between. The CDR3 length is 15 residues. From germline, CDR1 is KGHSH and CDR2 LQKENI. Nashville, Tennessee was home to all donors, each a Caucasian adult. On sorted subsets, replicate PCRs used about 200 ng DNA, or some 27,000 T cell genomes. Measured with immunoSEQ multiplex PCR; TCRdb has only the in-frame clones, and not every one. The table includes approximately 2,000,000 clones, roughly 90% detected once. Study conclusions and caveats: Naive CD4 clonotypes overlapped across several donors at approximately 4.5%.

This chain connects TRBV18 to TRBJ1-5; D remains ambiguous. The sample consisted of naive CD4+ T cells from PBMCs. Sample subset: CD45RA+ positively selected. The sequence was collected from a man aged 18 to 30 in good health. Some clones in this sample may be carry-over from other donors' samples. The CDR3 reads CASSPAHDSNQPQHF. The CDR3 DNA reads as TGTGCCAGCTCACCAGCACACGATAGCAATCAGCCCCAGCATTTT. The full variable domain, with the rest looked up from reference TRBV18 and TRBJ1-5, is NAGVMQNPRHLVRRRGQEARLRCSPMKGHSHVYWYRQLPEEGLKFMVYLQKENIIDESGMPKERFSAEFPKEGPSILRIQQVVRGDSAAYFCASSPAHDSNQPQHFGDGTRLSIL.